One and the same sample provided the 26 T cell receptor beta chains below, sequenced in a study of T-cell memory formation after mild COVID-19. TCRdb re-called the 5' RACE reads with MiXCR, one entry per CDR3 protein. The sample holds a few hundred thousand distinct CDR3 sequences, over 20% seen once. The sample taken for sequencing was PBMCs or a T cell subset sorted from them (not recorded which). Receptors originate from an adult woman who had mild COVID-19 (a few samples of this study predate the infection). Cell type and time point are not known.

The CDR3 sequence is CASSWGGLVETQYF. The CDR3 DNA is TGCGCCAGCAGTTGGGGGGGTCTCGTGGAGACCCAGTACTTC. J is TRBJ2-5 and V is TRBV5-1, with 7 bases matching TRBD2. Germline loops: CDR1 SGHRS, CDR2 YFSETQ. The CDR3 is made up of 14 amino acids. V dropped 5 bases and J dropped 5; count of bases not matched to a gene: 9.

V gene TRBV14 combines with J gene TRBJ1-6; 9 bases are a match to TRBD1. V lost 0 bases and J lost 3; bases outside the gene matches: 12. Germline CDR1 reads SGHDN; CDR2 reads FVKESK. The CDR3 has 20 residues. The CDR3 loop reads CASSQDRGTGHLFYNSPLHF. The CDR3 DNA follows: TGTGCCAGCAGCCAAGATCGGGGGACAGGGCACCTCTTCTATAATTCACCCCTCCACTTT.

The CDR3 DNA reads as TGTGCCAGCAGTACAGACAGGGAAAATGAGCAGTTCTTC. This codes for CASSTDRENEQFF. V and J are TRBV28 and TRBJ2-1; the match to TRBD1 covers 7 bases. From germline, CDR1 is MDHEN and CDR2 SYDVKM. This CDR3 comprises 13 residues. With 5 bases clipped from V and 7 bases from J, the junction kept 5 bases outside the gene matches. The complete variable domain, with remaining parts taken from reference TRBV28 and TRBJ2-1, reads DVKVTQSSRYLVKRTGEKVFLECVQDMDHENMFWYRQDPGLGLRLIYFSYDVKMKEKGDIPEGYSVSREKKERFSLILESASTNQTSMYLCASSTDRENEQFFGPGTRLTVL.

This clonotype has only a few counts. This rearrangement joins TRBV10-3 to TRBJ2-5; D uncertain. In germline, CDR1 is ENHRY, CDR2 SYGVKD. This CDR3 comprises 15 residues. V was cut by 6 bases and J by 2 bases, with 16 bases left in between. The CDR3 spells CAISLGSAFQETQYF. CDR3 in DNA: TGTGCCATCAGCTTAGGTTCTGCGTTTCAAGAGACCCAGTACTTC.

The CDR3 is CSARVGGPNYEQYF. The CDR3 bases are TGCAGTGCTAGAGTCGGAGGGCCGAACTACGAGCAGTACTTC. The chain uses TRBV20-1 and TRBJ2-7, with D tentatively TRBD2 (6 bases). This CDR3 is 14 amino acids long. V was clipped by 1 base and J by 3 bases, with 13 bases between them. Germline V gene lookup returns CDR1 DFQATT and CDR2 SNEGSKA (reference sequence).

The CDR3 sequence: CASSRDGSPGGEQFF. The CDR3, as DNA: TGTGCCAGCAGCAGGGACGGCTCGCCGGGGGGTGAGCAGTTCTTC. The chain employs TRBV12-3 or TRBV12-4 and TRBJ2-1; TRBD2 aligns across 7 bases. Germline trimming cut 6 bases from V and 9 bases from J; bases unmatched to any gene: 14. CDR3 size: 15 residues.

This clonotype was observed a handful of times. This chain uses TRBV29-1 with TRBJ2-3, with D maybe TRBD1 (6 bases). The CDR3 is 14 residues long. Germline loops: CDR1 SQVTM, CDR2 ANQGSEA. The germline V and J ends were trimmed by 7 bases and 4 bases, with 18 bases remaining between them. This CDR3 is CSAIGRRGSDTQYF. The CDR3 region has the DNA TGCAGCGCAATAGGGCGCAGGGGATCAGATACGCAGTATTTT.

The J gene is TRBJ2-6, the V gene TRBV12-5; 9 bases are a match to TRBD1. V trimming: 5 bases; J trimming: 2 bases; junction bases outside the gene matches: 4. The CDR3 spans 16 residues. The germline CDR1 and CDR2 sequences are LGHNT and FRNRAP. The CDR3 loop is CASGPWTGAGANVLTF. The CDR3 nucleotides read TGTGCTAGTGGTCCCTGGACAGGGGCTGGGGCCAACGTCCTGACTTTC. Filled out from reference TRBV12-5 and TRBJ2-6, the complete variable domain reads DARVTQTPRHKVTEMGQEVTMRCQPILGHNTVFWYRQTMMQGLELLAYFRNRAPLDDSGMPKDRFSAEMPDATLATLKIQPSEPRDSAVYFCASGPWTGAGANVLTFGAGSRLTVL.

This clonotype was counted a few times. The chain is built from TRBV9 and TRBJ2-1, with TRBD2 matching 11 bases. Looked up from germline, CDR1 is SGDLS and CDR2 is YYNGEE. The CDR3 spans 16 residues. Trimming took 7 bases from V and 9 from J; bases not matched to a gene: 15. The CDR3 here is CASDNSGRAAGGEQFF. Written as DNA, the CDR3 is TGTGCCAGCGATAATAGCGGGAGGGCCGCGGGTGGTGAGCAGTTCTTC.

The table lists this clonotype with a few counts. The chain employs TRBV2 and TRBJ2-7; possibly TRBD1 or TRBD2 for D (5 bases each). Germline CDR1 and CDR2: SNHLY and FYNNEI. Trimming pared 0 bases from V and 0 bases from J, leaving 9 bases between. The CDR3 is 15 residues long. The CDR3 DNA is TGTGCCAGCAGTGAAGCGAGGGACCACTCCTACGAGCAGTACTTC. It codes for CASSEARDHSYEQYF.

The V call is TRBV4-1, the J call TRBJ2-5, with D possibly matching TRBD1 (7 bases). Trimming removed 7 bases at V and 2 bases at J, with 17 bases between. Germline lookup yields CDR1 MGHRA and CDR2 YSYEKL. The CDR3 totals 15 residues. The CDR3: CASIRQGLEQETQYF. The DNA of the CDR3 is TGCGCCAGCATTAGACAGGGACTGGAGCAAGAGACCCAGTACTTC.

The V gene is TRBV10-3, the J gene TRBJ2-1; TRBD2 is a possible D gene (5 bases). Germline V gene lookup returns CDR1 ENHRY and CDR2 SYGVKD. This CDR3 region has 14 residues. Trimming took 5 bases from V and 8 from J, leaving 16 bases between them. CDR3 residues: CAISSDLAGDEQFF. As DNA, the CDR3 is TGTGCCATCAGTTCGGACCTAGCTGGGGATGAGCAGTTCTTC.

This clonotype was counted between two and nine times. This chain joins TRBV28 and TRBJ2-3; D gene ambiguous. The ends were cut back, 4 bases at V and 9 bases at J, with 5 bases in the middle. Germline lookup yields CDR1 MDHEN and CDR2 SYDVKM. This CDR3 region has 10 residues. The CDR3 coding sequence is TGTGCCAGCAGTTCTGTAACGCAGTATTTT. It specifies CASSSVTQYF.

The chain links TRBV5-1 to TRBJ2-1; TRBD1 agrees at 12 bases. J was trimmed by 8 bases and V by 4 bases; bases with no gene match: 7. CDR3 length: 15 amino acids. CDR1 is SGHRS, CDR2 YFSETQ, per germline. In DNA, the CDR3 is TGCGCCAGCAGCAAGCCGGGACAGGGGGCCCATGAGCAGTTCTTC. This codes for CASSKPGQGAHEQFF.

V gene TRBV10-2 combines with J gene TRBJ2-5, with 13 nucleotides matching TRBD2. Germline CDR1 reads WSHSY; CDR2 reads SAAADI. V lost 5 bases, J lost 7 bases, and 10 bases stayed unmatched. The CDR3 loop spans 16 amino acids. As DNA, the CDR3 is TGCGCCAGCAGTTCTCCCGGACTAGCGGGAGCCGGGACCCAGTACTTC. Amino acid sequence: CASSSPGLAGAGTQYF.

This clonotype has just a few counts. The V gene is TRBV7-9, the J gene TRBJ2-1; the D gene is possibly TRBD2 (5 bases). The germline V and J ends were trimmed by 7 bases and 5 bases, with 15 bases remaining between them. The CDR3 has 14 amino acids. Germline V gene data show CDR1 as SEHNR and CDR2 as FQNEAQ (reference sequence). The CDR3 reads CASKRDSGDNEQFF. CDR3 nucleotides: TGTGCCAGCAAAAGGGATTCCGGGGACAATGAGCAGTTCTTC.

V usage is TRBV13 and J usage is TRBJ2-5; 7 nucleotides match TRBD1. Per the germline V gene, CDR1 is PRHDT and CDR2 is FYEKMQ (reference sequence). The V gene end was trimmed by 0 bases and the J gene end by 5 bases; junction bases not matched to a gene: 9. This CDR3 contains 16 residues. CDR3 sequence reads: CASSLGGKGARETQYF. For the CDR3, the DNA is TGTGCCAGCAGCTTAGGAGGCAAGGGGGCGCGGGAGACCCAGTACTTC.

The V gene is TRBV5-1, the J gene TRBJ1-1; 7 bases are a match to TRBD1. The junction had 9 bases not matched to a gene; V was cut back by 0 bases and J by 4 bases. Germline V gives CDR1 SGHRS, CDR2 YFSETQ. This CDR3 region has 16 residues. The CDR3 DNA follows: TGCGCCAGCAGCTTGGGGACAGGAGCCGGGGGCACTGAAGCTTTCTTT. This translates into CASSLGTGAGGTEAFF.

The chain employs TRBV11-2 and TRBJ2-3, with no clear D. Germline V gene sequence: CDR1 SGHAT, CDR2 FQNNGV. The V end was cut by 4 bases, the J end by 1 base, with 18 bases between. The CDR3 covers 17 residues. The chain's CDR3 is CASSSLGPRARTDTQYF. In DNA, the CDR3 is TGTGCCAGCAGCTCCCTGGGCCCTAGGGCGCGCACAGATACGCAGTATTTT.

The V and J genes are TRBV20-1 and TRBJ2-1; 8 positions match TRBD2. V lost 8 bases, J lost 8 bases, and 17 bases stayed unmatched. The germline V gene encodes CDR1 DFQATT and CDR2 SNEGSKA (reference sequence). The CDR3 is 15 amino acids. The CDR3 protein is CSSTLGDGTSYEQFF. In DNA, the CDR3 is TGCAGTTCGACGCTAGGTGATGGGACTAGTTATGAGCAGTTCTTC.

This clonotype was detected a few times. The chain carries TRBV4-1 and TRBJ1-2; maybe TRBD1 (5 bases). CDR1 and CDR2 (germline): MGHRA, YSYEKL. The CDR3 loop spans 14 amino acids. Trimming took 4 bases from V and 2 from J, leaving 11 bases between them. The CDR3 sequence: CASSPLAGNYGYTF. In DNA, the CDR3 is TGCGCCAGCAGCCCCTTGGCAGGGAACTATGGCTACACCTTC.

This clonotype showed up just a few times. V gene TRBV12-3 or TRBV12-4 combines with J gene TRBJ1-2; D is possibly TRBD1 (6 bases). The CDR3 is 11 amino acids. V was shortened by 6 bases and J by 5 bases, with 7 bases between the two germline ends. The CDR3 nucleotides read TGTGCCAGCAGAAGGGGGTATGGCTACACCTTC. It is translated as CASRRGYGYTF.

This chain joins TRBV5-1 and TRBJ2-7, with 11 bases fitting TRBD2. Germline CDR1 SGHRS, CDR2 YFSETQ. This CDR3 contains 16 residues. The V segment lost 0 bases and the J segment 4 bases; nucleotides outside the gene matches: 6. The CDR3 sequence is CASSLDSGRAEYEQYF. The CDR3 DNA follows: TGCGCCAGCAGCTTGGATAGCGGGAGGGCCGAATACGAGCAGTACTTC.

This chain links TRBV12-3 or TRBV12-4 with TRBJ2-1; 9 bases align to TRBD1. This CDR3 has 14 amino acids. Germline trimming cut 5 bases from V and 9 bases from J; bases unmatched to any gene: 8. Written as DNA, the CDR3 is TGTGCCAGCAGTCCGACAGGGGGACAGGGTGAGCAGTTCTTC. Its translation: CASSPTGGQGEQFF.

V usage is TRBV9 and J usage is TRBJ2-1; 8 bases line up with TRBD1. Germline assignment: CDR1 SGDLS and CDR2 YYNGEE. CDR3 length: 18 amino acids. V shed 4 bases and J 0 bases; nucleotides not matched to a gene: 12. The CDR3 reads CASSSRPGQVYSYNEQFF. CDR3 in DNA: TGTGCCAGCAGCTCTCGACCGGGACAGGTGTACTCCTACAATGAGCAGTTCTTC.

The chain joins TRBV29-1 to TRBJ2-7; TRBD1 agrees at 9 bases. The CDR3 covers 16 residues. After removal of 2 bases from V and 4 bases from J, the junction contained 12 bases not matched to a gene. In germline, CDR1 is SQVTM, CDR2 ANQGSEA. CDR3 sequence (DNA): TGCAGCGTTGAATCGCGGGGGACAGGGAGAACATACGAGCAGTACTTC. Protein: CSVESRGTGRTYEQYF.